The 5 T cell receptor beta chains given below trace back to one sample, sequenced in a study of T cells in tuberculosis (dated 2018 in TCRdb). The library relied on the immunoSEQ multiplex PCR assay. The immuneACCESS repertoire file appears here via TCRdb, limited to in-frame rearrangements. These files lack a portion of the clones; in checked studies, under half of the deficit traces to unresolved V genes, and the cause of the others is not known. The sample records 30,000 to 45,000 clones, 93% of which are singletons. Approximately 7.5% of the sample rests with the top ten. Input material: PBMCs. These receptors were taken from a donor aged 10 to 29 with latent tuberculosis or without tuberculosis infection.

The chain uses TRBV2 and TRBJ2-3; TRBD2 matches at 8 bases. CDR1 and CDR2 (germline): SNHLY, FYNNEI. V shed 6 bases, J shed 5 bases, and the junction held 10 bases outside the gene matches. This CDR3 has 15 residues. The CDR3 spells CASRERGGGGDTQYF. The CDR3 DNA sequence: TGTGCCAGCAGAGAACGGGGGGGCGGCGGAGATACGCAGTATTTT.

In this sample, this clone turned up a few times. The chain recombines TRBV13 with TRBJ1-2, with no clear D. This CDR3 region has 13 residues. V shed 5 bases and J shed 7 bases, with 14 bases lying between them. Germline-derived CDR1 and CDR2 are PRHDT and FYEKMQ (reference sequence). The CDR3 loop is CASSLRSGGGYTF. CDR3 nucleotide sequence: TGTGCCAGCAGCCTGAGGTCCGGTGGTGGCTACACCTTC.

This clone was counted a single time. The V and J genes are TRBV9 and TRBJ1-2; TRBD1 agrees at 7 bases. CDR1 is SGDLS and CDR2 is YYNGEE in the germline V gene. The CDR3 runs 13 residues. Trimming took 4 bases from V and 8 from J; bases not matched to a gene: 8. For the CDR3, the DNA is TGTGCCAGCAGCAACCAGGGGGGCGGAGGCTACACCTTC. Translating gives CASSNQGGGGYTF.

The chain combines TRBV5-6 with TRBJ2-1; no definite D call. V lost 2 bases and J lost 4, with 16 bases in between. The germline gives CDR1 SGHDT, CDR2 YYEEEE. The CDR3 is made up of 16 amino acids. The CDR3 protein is CASSLIALQLYNEQFF. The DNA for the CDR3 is TGTGCCAGCAGCTTAATTGCTCTTCAACTATACAATGAGCAGTTCTTC.

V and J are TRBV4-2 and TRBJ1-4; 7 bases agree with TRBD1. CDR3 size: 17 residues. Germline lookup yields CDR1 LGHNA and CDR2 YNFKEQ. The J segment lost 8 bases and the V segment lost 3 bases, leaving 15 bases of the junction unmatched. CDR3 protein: CASSQRLVGQYREKLFF. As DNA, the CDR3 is TGTGCCAGCAGCCAGCGGTTGGTGGGACAGTATCGCGAAAAACTGTTTTTT.